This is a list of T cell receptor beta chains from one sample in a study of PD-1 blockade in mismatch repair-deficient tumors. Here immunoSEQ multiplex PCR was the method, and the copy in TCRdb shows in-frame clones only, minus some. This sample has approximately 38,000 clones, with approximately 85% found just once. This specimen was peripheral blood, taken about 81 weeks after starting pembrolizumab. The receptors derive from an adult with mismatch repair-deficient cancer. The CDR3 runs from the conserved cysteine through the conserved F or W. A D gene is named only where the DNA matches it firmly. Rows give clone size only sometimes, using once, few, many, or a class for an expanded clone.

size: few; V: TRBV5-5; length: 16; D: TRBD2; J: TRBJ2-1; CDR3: CASSSGTSGSLIEQFF; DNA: TGTGCCAGCAGCAGCGGGACTAGCGGGAGTCTAATAGAACAGTTCTTC
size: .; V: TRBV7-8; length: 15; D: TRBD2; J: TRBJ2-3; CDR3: CASRPGGAGGDTQYF; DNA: TGTGCCAGCAGGCCCGGAGGAGCGGGAGGGGATACGCAGTATTTT
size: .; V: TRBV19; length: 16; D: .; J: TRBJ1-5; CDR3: CASSIDSIGDNQPQHF; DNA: TGTGCCAGTAGTATTGACAGCATTGGTGACAATCAGCCCCAGCATTTT
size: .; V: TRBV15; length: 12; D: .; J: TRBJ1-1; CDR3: CATSVGFTEAFF; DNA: TGTGCCACCAGCGTTGGGTTCACTGAAGCTTTCTTT
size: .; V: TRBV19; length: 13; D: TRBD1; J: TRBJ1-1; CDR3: CASSDDRDTEAFF; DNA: TGTGCCAGTAGTGACGACAGGGACACTGAAGCTTTCTTT
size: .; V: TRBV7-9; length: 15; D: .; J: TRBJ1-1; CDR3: CASSLAKGPNTEAFF; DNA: TGTGCCAGCAGCTTAGCGAAAGGGCCGAACACTGAAGCTTTCTTT
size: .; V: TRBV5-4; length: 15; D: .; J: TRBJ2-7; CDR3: CASSLGLTSDYEQYF; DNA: TGTGCCAGCAGCCTTGGACTCACAAGCGACTACGAGCAGTACTTC
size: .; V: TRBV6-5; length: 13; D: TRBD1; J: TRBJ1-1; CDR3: CASWTGMNTEAFF; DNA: TGTGCCAGCTGGACAGGGATGAACACTGAAGCTTTCTTT
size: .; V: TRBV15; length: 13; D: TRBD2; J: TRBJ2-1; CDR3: CATGLAGGLEQFF; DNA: TGTGCCACGGGACTAGCGGGAGGCCTTGAGCAGTTCTTC
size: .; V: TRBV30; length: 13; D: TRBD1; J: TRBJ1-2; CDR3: CAGTGLEGYGYTF; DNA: TGTGCCGGGACAGGGTTGGAAGGCTATGGCTACACCTTC
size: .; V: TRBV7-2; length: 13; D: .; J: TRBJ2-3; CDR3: CASSWGTADTQYF; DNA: TGTGCCAGCAGCTGGGGGACGGCAGATACGCAGTATTTT
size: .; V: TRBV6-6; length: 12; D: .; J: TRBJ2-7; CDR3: CASRDASSEQYF; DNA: TGTGCCAGCAGGGATGCCAGTTCCGAGCAGTACTTC
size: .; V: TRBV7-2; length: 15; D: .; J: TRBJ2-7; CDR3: CASSLSGTDNYEQYF; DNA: TGTGCCAGCAGCTTGTCCGGGACGGACAACTACGAGCAGTACTTC
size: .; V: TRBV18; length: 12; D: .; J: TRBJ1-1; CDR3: CASSRETGEAFF; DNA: TGTGCCAGCTCACGTGAAACGGGTGAAGCTTTCTTT
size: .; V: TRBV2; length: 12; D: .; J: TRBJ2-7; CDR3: CASSVKAYEQYF; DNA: TGTGCCAGCAGTGTAAAGGCCTACGAGCAGTACTTC
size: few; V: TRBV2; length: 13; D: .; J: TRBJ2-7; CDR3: CASRVGGVNEQYF; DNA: TGTGCCAGCAGGGTGGGAGGTGTGAACGAGCAGTACTTC
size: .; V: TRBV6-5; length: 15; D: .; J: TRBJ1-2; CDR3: CASRPDSTPQYGYTF; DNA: TGTGCCAGCAGGCCTGACTCGACTCCGCAATATGGCTACACCTTC
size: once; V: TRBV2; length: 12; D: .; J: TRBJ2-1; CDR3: CASGSSYNEQFF; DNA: TGTGCCAGTGGTTCGTCCTACAATGAGCAGTTCTTC
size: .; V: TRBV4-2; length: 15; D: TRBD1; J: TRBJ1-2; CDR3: CASSQGQGQSYGYTF; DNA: TGTGCCAGCAGCCAAGGGCAGGGACAGTCCTATGGCTACACCTTC
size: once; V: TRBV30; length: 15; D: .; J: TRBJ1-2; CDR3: CAWSVLGQNKRGYTF; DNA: TGTGCCTGGAGTGTACTCGGACAGAATAAACGGGGCTACACCTTC
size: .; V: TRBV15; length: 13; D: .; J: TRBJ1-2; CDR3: CATSSHQGSVYTF; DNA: TGTGCCACCAGCAGCCATCAGGGGTCGGTTTACACCTTC
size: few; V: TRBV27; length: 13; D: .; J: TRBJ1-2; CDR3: CASSGTSGYGYTF; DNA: TGTGCCAGCAGTGGGACATCGGGCTATGGCTACACCTTC
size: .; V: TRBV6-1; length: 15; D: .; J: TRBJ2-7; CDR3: CASSEGLGELYEQYF; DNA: TGTGCCAGCAGTGAAGGTTTGGGGGAACTCTACGAGCAGTACTTC
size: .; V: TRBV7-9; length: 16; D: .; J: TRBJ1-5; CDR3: CASSLISGISNQPQHF; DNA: TGTGCCAGCAGCTTAATTTCGGGAATAAGCAATCAGCCCCAGCATTTT
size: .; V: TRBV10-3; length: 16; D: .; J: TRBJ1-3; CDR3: CAISESGRTTGNTIYF; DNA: TGTGCCATCAGTGAGTCTGGGAGAACCACTGGAAACACCATATATTTT
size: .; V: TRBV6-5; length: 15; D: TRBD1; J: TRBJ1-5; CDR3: CASSIGTGSNQPQHF; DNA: TGTGCCAGCAGTATAGGGACAGGTAGCAATCAGCCCCAGCATTTT
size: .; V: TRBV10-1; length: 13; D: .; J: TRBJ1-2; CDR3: CASSESRAYGYTF; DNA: TGCGCCAGCAGTGAGTCAAGGGCCTATGGCTACACCTTC
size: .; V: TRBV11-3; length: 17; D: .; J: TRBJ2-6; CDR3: CASSLHGVSSGANVLTF; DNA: TGTGCCAGCAGCTTGCACGGGGTTAGTTCTGGGGCCAACGTCCTGACTTTC
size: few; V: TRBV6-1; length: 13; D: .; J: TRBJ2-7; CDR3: CASSEGPRYEQYF; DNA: TGTGCCAGCAGCGAAGGGCCCAGGTACGAGCAGTACTTC
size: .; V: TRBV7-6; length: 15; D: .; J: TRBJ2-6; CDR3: CASSPGPSRANVLTF; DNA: TGTGCCAGCAGCCCGGGACCAAGCCGGGCCAACGTCCTGACTTTC
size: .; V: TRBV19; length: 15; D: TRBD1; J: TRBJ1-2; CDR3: CASSPLGQGANGYTF; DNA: TGTGCCAGTAGCCCTCTGGGACAGGGGGCGAATGGCTACACCTTC
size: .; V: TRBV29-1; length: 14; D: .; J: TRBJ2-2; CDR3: CSVDIIGTTGELFF; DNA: TGCAGCGTTGATATAATTGGTACTACCGGGGAGCTGTTTTTT
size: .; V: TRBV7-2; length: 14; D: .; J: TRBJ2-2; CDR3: CASSQRWNTGELFF; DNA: TGTGCCAGCAGTCAAAGGTGGAACACCGGGGAGCTGTTTTTT
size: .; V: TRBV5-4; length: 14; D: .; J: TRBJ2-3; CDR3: CASRNQIGTDTQYF; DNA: TGTGCCAGCAGGAACCAAATAGGCACAGATACGCAGTATTTT
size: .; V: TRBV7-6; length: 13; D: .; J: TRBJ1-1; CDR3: CASSPGVDTEAFF; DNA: TGTGCCAGCAGCCCAGGCGTGGACACTGAAGCTTTCTTT
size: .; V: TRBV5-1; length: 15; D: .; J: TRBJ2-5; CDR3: CASSITGTLRETQYF; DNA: TGCGCCAGCAGCATTACCGGGACGCTGCGGGAGACCCAGTACTTC
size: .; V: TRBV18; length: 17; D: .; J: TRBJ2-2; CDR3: CASSPRSLDSNTGELFF; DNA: TGTGCCAGCTCACCACGGTCCCTTGACTCGAACACCGGGGAGCTGTTTTTT
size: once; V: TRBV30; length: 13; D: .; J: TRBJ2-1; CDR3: CAWSVQGGDEQFF; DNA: TGTGCCTGGAGTGTACAGGGGGGGGATGAGCAGTTCTTC
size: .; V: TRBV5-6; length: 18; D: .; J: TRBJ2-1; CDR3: CASSLGPSATSSYNEQFF; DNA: TGTGCCAGCAGCTTGGGTCCTAGCGCGACATCTTCCTACAATGAGCAGTTCTTC
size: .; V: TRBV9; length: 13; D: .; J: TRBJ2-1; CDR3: CASSVGDEDEQFF; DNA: TGTGCCAGCAGCGTAGGGGACGAGGATGAGCAGTTCTTC
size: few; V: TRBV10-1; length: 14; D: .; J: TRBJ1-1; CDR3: CASSESLGNTEAFF; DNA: TGCGCCAGCAGTGAGTCTCTAGGGAACACTGAAGCTTTCTTT
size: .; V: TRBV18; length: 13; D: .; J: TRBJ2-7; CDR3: CASSPQTSYEQYF; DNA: TGTGCCAGCTCACCACAAACCTCCTACGAGCAGTACTTC
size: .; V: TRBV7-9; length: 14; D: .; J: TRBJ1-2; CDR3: CASSWDGINYGYTF; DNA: TGTGCCAGCAGCTGGGACGGTATTAACTATGGCTACACCTTC
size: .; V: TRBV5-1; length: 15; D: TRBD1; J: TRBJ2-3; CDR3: CASSRGQTSTDTQYF; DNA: TGCGCCAGCAGCAGGGGACAGACGAGCACAGATACGCAGTATTTT
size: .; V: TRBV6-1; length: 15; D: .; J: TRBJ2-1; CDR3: CASSELNILGNEQFF; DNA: TGTGCCAGCAGTGAACTCAATATATTAGGTAATGAGCAGTTCTTC
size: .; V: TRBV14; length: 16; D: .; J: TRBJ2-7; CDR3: CASSQVGEIPTYEQYF; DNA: TGTGCCAGCAGCCAAGTTGGGGAGATTCCAACCTACGAGCAGTACTTC
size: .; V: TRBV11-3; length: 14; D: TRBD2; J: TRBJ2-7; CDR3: CASSTRGGTYEQYF; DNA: TGTGCCAGCAGCACCCGCGGGGGGACCTACGAGCAGTACTTC
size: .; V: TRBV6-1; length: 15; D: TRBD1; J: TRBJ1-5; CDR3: CASSEQTGQGQPQHF; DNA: TGTGCCAGCAGTGAACAGACAGGGCAGGGTCAGCCCCAGCATTTT
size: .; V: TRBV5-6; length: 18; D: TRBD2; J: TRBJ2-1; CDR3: CASSPGGRLAGGHDEQFF; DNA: TGTGCCAGCAGCCCGGGGGGTCGACTAGCGGGAGGGCACGACGAGCAGTTCTTC